The clone carrying this T cell receptor (beta chain) was detected only once. Its matching antigen is unknown. V was cut by 4 bases and J by 7 bases, with 18 bases left in between. CDR1 SGHRS and CDR2 YFSETQ come from the germline V gene. The CDR3 extends over 15 amino acids. Vbeta (60) and Jbeta (13) primers were used in the PCR. Libraries were prepared by immunoSEQ multiplex PCR; TCRdb keeps only in-frame clonotypes and omits some of them. The sample includes approximately 110,000 clones, 65% to 80% seen only once; the top ten take 4.8%. This entry is derived from a study of cytomegalovirus exposure and HLA in healthy donors. Overall study context: Of the donors genotyped, 398 in all, 65% to 90% fell in the Caucasian-associated ancestry cluster. Overall study results and limits: Compared with the approximately 680-donor mean, an Asian-associated ancestry cluster reportedly had fewer N-insertions, according to a later analysis. A later analysis found common viral pathogens apparently linked to several of the most significant clusters. A later analysis linked a missense DCLRE1C variant to TCR beta V- and J-gene trimming.

The source is a man under 40 in good health and CMV-seropositive. V and J are TRBV5-1 and TRBJ2-4; a possible D gene is TRBD1 (6 bases). The sequenced sample consisted of PBMCs. Here the CDR3 DNA reads TGCGCCAGCAGCACCGTACAGGGTCATCTCAACATTCAGTACTTC. This encodes CASSTVQGHLNIQYF.